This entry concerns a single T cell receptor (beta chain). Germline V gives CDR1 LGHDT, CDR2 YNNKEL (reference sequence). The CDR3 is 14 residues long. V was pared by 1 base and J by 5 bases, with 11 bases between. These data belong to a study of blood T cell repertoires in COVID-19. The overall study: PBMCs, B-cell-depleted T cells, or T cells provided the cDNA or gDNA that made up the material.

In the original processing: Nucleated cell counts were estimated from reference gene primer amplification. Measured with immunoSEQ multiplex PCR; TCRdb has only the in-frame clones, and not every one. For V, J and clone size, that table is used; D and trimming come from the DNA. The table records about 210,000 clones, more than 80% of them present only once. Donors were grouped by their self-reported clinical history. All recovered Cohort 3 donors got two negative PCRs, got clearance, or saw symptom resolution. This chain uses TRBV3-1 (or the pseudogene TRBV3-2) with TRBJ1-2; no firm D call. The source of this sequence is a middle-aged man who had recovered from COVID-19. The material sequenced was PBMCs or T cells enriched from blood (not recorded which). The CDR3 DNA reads TGTGCCAGCAGCCAAGGGAGGTTCGGGTATGGCTACACCTTC. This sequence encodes CASSQGRFGYGYTF.